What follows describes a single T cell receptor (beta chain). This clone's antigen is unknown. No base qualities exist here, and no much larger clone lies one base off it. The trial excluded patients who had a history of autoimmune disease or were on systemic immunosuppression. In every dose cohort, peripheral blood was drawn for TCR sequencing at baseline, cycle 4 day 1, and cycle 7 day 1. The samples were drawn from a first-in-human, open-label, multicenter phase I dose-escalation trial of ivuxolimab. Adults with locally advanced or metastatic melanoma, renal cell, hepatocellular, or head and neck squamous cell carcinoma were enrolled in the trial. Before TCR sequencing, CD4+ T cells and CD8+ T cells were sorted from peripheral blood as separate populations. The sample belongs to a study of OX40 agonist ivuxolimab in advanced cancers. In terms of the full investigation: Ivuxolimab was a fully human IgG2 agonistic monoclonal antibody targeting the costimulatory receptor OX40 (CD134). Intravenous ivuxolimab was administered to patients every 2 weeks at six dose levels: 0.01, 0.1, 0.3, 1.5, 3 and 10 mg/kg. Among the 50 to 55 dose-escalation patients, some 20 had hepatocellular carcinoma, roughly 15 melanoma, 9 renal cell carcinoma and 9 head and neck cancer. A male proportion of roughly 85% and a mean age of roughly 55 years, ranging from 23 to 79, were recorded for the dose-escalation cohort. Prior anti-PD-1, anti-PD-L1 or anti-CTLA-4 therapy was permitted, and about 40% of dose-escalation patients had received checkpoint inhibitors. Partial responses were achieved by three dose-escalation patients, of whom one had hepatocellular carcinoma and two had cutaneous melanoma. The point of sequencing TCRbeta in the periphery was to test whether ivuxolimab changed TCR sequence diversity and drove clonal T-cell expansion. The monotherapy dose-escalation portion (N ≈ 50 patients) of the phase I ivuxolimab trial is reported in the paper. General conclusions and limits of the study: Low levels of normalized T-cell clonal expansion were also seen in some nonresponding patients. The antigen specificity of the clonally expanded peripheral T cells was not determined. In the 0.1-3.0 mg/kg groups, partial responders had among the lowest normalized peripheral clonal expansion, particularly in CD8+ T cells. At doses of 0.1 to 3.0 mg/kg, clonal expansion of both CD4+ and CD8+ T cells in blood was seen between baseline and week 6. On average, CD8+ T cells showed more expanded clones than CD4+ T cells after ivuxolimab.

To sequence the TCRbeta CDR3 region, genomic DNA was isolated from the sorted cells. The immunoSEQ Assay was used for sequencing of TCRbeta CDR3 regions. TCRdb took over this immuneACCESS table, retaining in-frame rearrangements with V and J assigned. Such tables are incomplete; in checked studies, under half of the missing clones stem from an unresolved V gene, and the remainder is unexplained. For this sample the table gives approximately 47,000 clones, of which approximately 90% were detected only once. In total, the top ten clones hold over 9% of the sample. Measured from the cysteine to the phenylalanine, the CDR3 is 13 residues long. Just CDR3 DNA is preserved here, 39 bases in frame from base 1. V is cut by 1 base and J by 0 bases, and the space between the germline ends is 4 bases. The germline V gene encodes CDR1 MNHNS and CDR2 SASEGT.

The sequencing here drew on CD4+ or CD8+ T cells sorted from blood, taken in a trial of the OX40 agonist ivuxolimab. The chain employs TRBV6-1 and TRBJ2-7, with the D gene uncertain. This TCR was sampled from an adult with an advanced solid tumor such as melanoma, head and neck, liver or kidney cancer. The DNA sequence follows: TGTGCCAGCAGTGAAGGACACTCCTACGAGCAGTACTTC. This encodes CASSEGHSYEQYF.